This T cell receptor (beta chain) is from a study of blood T cell repertoires in COVID-19. The wider study: The United States, Italy and Spain provided the acute and convalescent COVID-19 samples. PBMCs, B-cell-depleted T cells, or T cells were the source of the cDNA or gDNA that made up the material.

Original data processing: From reference gene primer amplification, estimates of nucleated cell counts were derived. TCRdb keeps only in-frame clones here, not all; method: immunoSEQ multiplex PCR. That table furnishes V, J and clone size, whereas the DNA furnished D and trimming. The table lists some 120,000 clones, 70% to 90% of them singletons. V was pared by 3 bases and J by 6 bases, with 9 bases of the junction left unmatched. This CDR3 contains 15 residues. Germline values: CDR1 MNHNS, CDR2 SASEGT. The sequence derives from a woman of 80 years or more with acute or convalescent COVID-19. The chain recombines TRBV6-1 with TRBJ2-7, with 9 nucleotides matching TRBD2. Sequencing was carried out using peripheral blood. This CDR3 reads CASSEFGGGAAEQYF. The CDR3 coding sequence is TGTGCCAGCAGTGAGTTCGGCGGGGGGGCCGCCGAGCAGTACTTC.